Sequencing of this TCR beta chain was carried out in a study of T cell responses to AZD1222 COVID-19 vaccine. Study-level results: Most donors were white British, females outnumbered males, and clonal diversity was possibly underestimated. Reports indicate that nearly half of spike-specific TCRs are directed at unmutated variant regions.

As to this clone: Its antigen is unknown.

Germline V gene sequence: CDR1 GTSNPN, CDR2 SVGIG (reference sequence). Trimming shortened V by 4 bases and J by 7 bases, and 7 bases separated the two germline ends. The CDR3 consists of 11 residues. The data were produced by immunoSEQ multiplex PCR, yet TCRdb's version contains in-frame clones alone and is incomplete. The table shows 190,000 or so clones, with more than 75% occurring only once. This TCR derives from an adult who received the AZD1222 COVID-19 vaccine. The chain couples TRBV30 to TRBJ2-2, with a possible D match to TRBD1 (5 bases). Sequencing was performed on peripheral blood, taken 28 days after the second AZD1222 dose. CDR3 nucleotide sequence: TGTGCCTGGAACACAGGCGGGGAGCTGTTTTTT. Its protein product is CAWNTGGELFF.